The rows below give T cell receptor beta chains drawn from one sample of a study of blood T cell repertoires in COVID-19. Profiled with immunoSEQ multiplex PCR; TCRdb holds only in-frame clones, not every one. The sample gives approximately 61,000 clones, around 85% of which show up once; roughly 15% is in the top ten. The specimen was peripheral blood. These receptors originate from a human donor in a cohort sampled during active COVID-19. Both conserved end residues are part of each CDR3. D genes are given only for firm matches. The size entry is marked missing in some rows and otherwise reads once, few, many or a size class.

j_gene: TRBJ2-7
d_gene: TRBD1
v_gene: TRBV2
abundance: NA
CDR3nt: TGTGCCAACTCCGGGACAGGGAGGGAGCAGTACTTC
CDR3aa: CANSGTGREQYF

j_gene: TRBJ2-7
d_gene: TRBD1
v_gene: TRBV12-3/TRBV12-4
abundance: NA
CDR3nt: TGTGCCAGCAGTGGGGACAGGGGCCACGAGCAGTACTTC
CDR3aa: CASSGDRGHEQYF

j_gene: TRBJ2-7
d_gene: TRBD2
v_gene: TRBV11-2
abundance: NA
CDR3nt: TGTGCCGTCAGGCGGGAGGTCTCCTACGAGCAGTACTTC
CDR3aa: CAVRREVSYEQYF

j_gene: TRBJ2-7
d_gene: TRBD2
v_gene: TRBV7-6
abundance: NA
CDR3nt: TGTGCCAGCAGCCCTGGGACTAGCGGGAGGACTTACGAGCAGTACTTC
CDR3aa: CASSPGTSGRTYEQYF

j_gene: TRBJ1-1
d_gene: TRBD1
v_gene: TRBV7-2
abundance: NA
CDR3nt: TGTGCCAGCAGCTTTGGACAGGGGTGGGTGGCTTTCTTT
CDR3aa: CASSFGQGWVAFF

j_gene: TRBJ1-1
d_gene: NA
v_gene: TRBV12-2
abundance: NA
CDR3nt: TGTGCAAGTCGCTTAAAGGGGGCCGGAACAGCTTTCTTT
CDR3aa: CASRLKGAGTAFF

j_gene: TRBJ1-6
d_gene: NA
v_gene: TRBV5-8
abundance: NA
CDR3nt: TGTGCCAGCAGCTTGGACGAGAGAGGGCCCCTCCACTTT
CDR3aa: CASSLDERGPLHF

j_gene: TRBJ2-2
d_gene: TRBD2
v_gene: TRBV27
abundance: NA
CDR3nt: TGTGCCAGCAGTTTTACCATAGCGGGAGGGCCCTCGGGGGAGCTGTTTTTT
CDR3aa: CASSFTIAGGPSGELFF

j_gene: TRBJ2-6
d_gene: TRBD1
v_gene: TRBV5-1
abundance: NA
CDR3nt: TGCGCCAGCAGCTTAGGGACAGGGGGCTCTGGGGCCAACGTCCTGACTTTC
CDR3aa: CASSLGTGGSGANVLTF

j_gene: TRBJ2-4
d_gene: NA
v_gene: TRBV7-2
abundance: NA
CDR3nt: TGTGCCAGCAGCCGCGAGGGGGGGGCTTTAGCCAAAAACATTCAGTACTTC
CDR3aa: CASSREGGALAKNIQYF

j_gene: TRBJ1-5
d_gene: NA
v_gene: TRBV6-5
abundance: NA
CDR3nt: TGTGCCAGCCGCCGGAGCGACAGTAGCAATCAGCCCCAGCATTTT
CDR3aa: CASRRSDSSNQPQHF

j_gene: TRBJ2-5
d_gene: TRBD2
v_gene: TRBV19
abundance: NA
CDR3nt: TGTGCCAGTAGTCTGACTAGCCTCGCGGAGACCCAGTACTTC
CDR3aa: CASSLTSLAETQYF

j_gene: TRBJ2-2
d_gene: TRBD2
v_gene: TRBV2
abundance: once
CDR3nt: TGTGCCAGCAGGCCTAGCGGGAGGCCCGGGGAGCTGTTTTTT
CDR3aa: CASRPSGRPGELFF

j_gene: TRBJ2-1
d_gene: TRBD1
v_gene: TRBV3-1/TRBV3-2
abundance: NA
CDR3nt: TGTGCCAGCAGCCGGGACAGGCCCTACAATGAGCAGTTCTTC
CDR3aa: CASSRDRPYNEQFF

j_gene: TRBJ1-2
d_gene: TRBD1
v_gene: TRBV9
abundance: NA
CDR3nt: TGTGCCAGCAGCCCCCAGACAGGGAGGAATGGCTACACCTTC
CDR3aa: CASSPQTGRNGYTF

j_gene: TRBJ2-5
d_gene: NA
v_gene: TRBV5-5
abundance: NA
CDR3nt: TGTGCCAGCTCGGAGCAGGGGGGTAGGACCCAGTACTTC
CDR3aa: CASSEQGGRTQYF

j_gene: TRBJ2-2
d_gene: NA
v_gene: TRBV10-1
abundance: once
CDR3nt: TGCGCCAGCAGTCCAGCAGGATCACGCACCGGGGAGCTGTTTTTT
CDR3aa: CASSPAGSRTGELFF

j_gene: TRBJ2-5
d_gene: TRBD2
v_gene: TRBV7-2
abundance: NA
CDR3nt: TGTGCCAGCAGCTTCGGGGGGAGAGGGGAGACCCAGTACTTC
CDR3aa: CASSFGGRGETQYF

j_gene: TRBJ2-1
d_gene: TRBD2
v_gene: TRBV7-3
abundance: NA
CDR3nt: TGTGCCAGCAGCTCGCCGGGGAGGGCCTCCTACAATGAGCAGTTCTTC
CDR3aa: CASSSPGRASYNEQFF

j_gene: TRBJ1-2
d_gene: TRBD1
v_gene: TRBV10-3
abundance: NA
CDR3nt: TGTGCCATCACCAAGTCGGGGGGGACAGGGATTGACTATGGCTACACCTTC
CDR3aa: CAITKSGGTGIDYGYTF

j_gene: TRBJ2-4
d_gene: TRBD1
v_gene: TRBV6-1
abundance: NA
CDR3nt: TGTGCCAGCAGTGACTGGACAGGGGAGTCCAAAAACATTCAGTACTTC
CDR3aa: CASSDWTGESKNIQYF

j_gene: TRBJ1-6
d_gene: NA
v_gene: TRBV6-5
abundance: NA
CDR3nt: TGTGCCAGCAGTTACTCGACACAGGGAAGTTCACCCCTCCACTTT
CDR3aa: CASSYSTQGSSPLHF

j_gene: TRBJ2-5
d_gene: NA
v_gene: TRBV28
abundance: NA
CDR3nt: TGTGCCAGCACCCGGGGCAGGGGTGGTCAAGAGACCCAGTACTTC
CDR3aa: CASTRGRGGQETQYF

j_gene: TRBJ2-3
d_gene: NA
v_gene: TRBV7-3
abundance: NA
CDR3nt: TGTGCCAGCAGCCCGAGCGGGAGCACAGATACGCAGTATTTT
CDR3aa: CASSPSGSTDTQYF

j_gene: TRBJ1-1
d_gene: NA
v_gene: TRBV19
abundance: NA
CDR3nt: TGTGCCAGTAGTTTCCAGGGTTCGGCCACTGAAGCTTTCTTT
CDR3aa: CASSFQGSATEAFF

j_gene: TRBJ2-7
d_gene: TRBD2
v_gene: TRBV2
abundance: NA
CDR3nt: TGTGCCAGCAATAGGGCGGGAGGGTTTTACGAGCAGTACTTC
CDR3aa: CASNRAGGFYEQYF

j_gene: TRBJ2-2
d_gene: NA
v_gene: TRBV3-1/TRBV3-2
abundance: NA
CDR3nt: TGTGCCAGCAGCCAAGACTCCATGGAGGACACCGGGGAGCTGTTTTTT
CDR3aa: CASSQDSMEDTGELFF

j_gene: TRBJ1-2
d_gene: TRBD1
v_gene: TRBV5-1
abundance: NA
CDR3nt: TGCGCCAGCGGCCGGGACAGGGTAGGCTACACCTTC
CDR3aa: CASGRDRVGYTF

j_gene: TRBJ2-1
d_gene: TRBD2
v_gene: TRBV5-1
abundance: NA
CDR3nt: TGCGCCACCTTTGGCGGGAGGCCTTACAATGAGCAGTTCTTC
CDR3aa: CATFGGRPYNEQFF

j_gene: TRBJ2-1
d_gene: NA
v_gene: TRBV7-3
abundance: NA
CDR3nt: TGTGCCAGCAGCTTAATACAGGGACGAGGTGAGCAGTTCTTC
CDR3aa: CASSLIQGRGEQFF

j_gene: TRBJ1-4
d_gene: NA
v_gene: TRBV9
abundance: NA
CDR3nt: TGTGCCAGCAGCGTAGCAAAAGTAAGGGAGAACGAAAAACTGTTTTTT
CDR3aa: CASSVAKVRENEKLFF

j_gene: TRBJ2-1
d_gene: NA
v_gene: TRBV5-5
abundance: NA
CDR3nt: TGTGCCAGCAGCTTGGAAATACTATACAATGAGCAGTTCTTC
CDR3aa: CASSLEILYNEQFF

j_gene: TRBJ2-1
d_gene: TRBD1
v_gene: TRBV20-1
abundance: NA
CDR3nt: TGCAGTGCTAGTCGACAGGGAAAGTTCTTC
CDR3aa: CSASRQGKFF

j_gene: TRBJ2-5
d_gene: TRBD1
v_gene: TRBV7-2
abundance: NA
CDR3nt: TGTGCCAGCAGCTTAGGACAGGGAGAGACCCAGTACTTC
CDR3aa: CASSLGQGETQYF

j_gene: TRBJ2-7
d_gene: TRBD2
v_gene: TRBV10-1
abundance: once
CDR3nt: TGCGCCACTTCTAGCGGGAGCTCCTACGAGCAGTACTTC
CDR3aa: CATSSGSSYEQYF

j_gene: TRBJ2-7
d_gene: TRBD2
v_gene: TRBV7-3
abundance: NA
CDR3nt: TGTGCCAGCAGCTTAATGGGGACTAGATCCTACGAGCAGTACTTC
CDR3aa: CASSLMGTRSYEQYF

j_gene: TRBJ1-1
d_gene: TRBD1
v_gene: TRBV7-9
abundance: NA
CDR3nt: TGTGCCAGCAGACCTGAGGGACAGGGGGGAGTTGAAGCTTTCTTT
CDR3aa: CASRPEGQGGVEAFF

j_gene: TRBJ1-6
d_gene: NA
v_gene: TRBV7-2
abundance: NA
CDR3nt: TGTGCCAGCAGCTTTTCTAGGGGTAATTCACCCCTCCACTTT
CDR3aa: CASSFSRGNSPLHF

j_gene: TRBJ2-2
d_gene: TRBD2
v_gene: TRBV3-1/TRBV3-2
abundance: NA
CDR3nt: TGTGCCAGCAGCTTTCACGGACTAGCGGGACAGGCCGGGGAGCTGTTTTTT
CDR3aa: CASSFHGLAGQAGELFF

j_gene: TRBJ2-7
d_gene: NA
v_gene: TRBV19
abundance: NA
CDR3nt: TGTGCCAGTAGTATAAACAGGGACTACGAGCAGTACTTC
CDR3aa: CASSINRDYEQYF

j_gene: TRBJ1-1
d_gene: TRBD1
v_gene: TRBV5-1
abundance: NA
CDR3nt: TGCGCCAGCAGCTTGGCCTGGATTGGACAGGGGGCTGAAGCTTTCTTT
CDR3aa: CASSLAWIGQGAEAFF

j_gene: TRBJ2-7
d_gene: NA
v_gene: TRBV28
abundance: NA
CDR3nt: TGTGCCAGCGTGGAAGGACTCCATCCCATCTACGAGCAGTACTTC
CDR3aa: CASVEGLHPIYEQYF

j_gene: TRBJ1-1
d_gene: NA
v_gene: TRBV28
abundance: NA
CDR3nt: TGTGCCACCAGAACTTTGCGGGACCAGAACACTGAAGCTTTCTTT
CDR3aa: CATRTLRDQNTEAFF

j_gene: TRBJ2-1
d_gene: NA
v_gene: TRBV27
abundance: NA
CDR3nt: TGTGCCAGCAGTTTAATTTCCCGGGGGAGTCGGTTCTTC
CDR3aa: CASSLISRGSRFF

j_gene: TRBJ2-5
d_gene: TRBD2
v_gene: TRBV7-9
abundance: NA
CDR3nt: TGTGCCAGCAGCCAAACTAGCGTTAAAGAGACCCAGTACTTC
CDR3aa: CASSQTSVKETQYF

j_gene: TRBJ2-5
d_gene: TRBD2
v_gene: TRBV7-9
abundance: NA
CDR3nt: TGTGCCAGCAGCCTACCAACGGGGGGGCAAGAGACCCAGTACTTC
CDR3aa: CASSLPTGGQETQYF

j_gene: TRBJ2-7
d_gene: TRBD1
v_gene: TRBV19
abundance: NA
CDR3nt: TGTGCCAGTAGTACCGGACAGGGCTCCTACGAGCAGTACTTC
CDR3aa: CASSTGQGSYEQYF

j_gene: TRBJ1-1
d_gene: NA
v_gene: TRBV28
abundance: once
CDR3nt: TGTGCCAGCCGGACAGTGCCCATGAACACTGAAGCTTTCTTT
CDR3aa: CASRTVPMNTEAFF

j_gene: TRBJ1-2
d_gene: NA
v_gene: TRBV4-1
abundance: NA
CDR3nt: TGCGCCAGCAGCCCTACCCCGCTCTATGGCTACACCTTC
CDR3aa: CASSPTPLYGYTF

j_gene: TRBJ1-1
d_gene: TRBD1
v_gene: TRBV5-1
abundance: NA
CDR3nt: TGCGCCAGCAGTAGGACAGGGGGCAAAACTGAAGCTTTCTTT
CDR3aa: CASSRTGGKTEAFF

j_gene: TRBJ2-2
d_gene: TRBD1
v_gene: TRBV7-6
abundance: once
CDR3nt: TGTGCCAGCAACTCAGGGGGAAAAACGGGCACCGGGGAGCTGTTTTTT
CDR3aa: CASNSGGKTGTGELFF

j_gene: TRBJ2-3
d_gene: NA
v_gene: TRBV7-5
abundance: NA
CDR3nt: TGTGTCAGAAGCGCCCTTGGAGGACTAGCGGGGCCCCCCACAGATACGCAGTATTTT
CDR3aa: CVRSALGGLAGPPTDTQYF

j_gene: TRBJ2-1
d_gene: NA
v_gene: TRBV24-1
abundance: NA
CDR3nt: TGTGCCACCAGTGACCCTACTCCCTGGCAGGGTCGGGACAATGAGCAGTTCTTC
CDR3aa: CATSDPTPWQGRDNEQFF

j_gene: TRBJ2-3
d_gene: NA
v_gene: TRBV12-1
abundance: NA
CDR3nt: TGTGCCAGCAGCTTTGCTAACTACCCCATCTGGGATACGCAGTATTTT
CDR3aa: CASSFANYPIWDTQYF

j_gene: TRBJ2-2
d_gene: NA
v_gene: TRBV6-6
abundance: NA
CDR3nt: TGTGCCAGCACCTTCAACAGGGCCGGGGAGCTGTTTTTT
CDR3aa: CASTFNRAGELFF

j_gene: TRBJ2-3
d_gene: TRBD2
v_gene: TRBV18
abundance: NA
CDR3nt: TGTGCCAGCTCACCAGCGGGAGCCCCCACAGATACGCAGTATTTT
CDR3aa: CASSPAGAPTDTQYF

j_gene: TRBJ1-1
d_gene: NA
v_gene: TRBV28
abundance: few
CDR3nt: TGTGCCAGCAGTTTAGGAGTGCAGGGAGCTTTCTTT
CDR3aa: CASSLGVQGAFF

j_gene: TRBJ2-7
d_gene: NA
v_gene: TRBV11-2
abundance: NA
CDR3nt: TGTGCCAGCAGCTTAGCAGTCGGGGGCGGACTAGTTTCCCACGAGCAGTACTTC
CDR3aa: CASSLAVGGGLVSHEQYF

j_gene: TRBJ2-2
d_gene: TRBD2
v_gene: TRBV4-1
abundance: NA
CDR3nt: TGCGCCAGCAGCCAAGGCCCTAGCGGGAGGGGAAGAACAGGGGAGCTGTTTTTT
CDR3aa: CASSQGPSGRGRTGELFF